This T cell receptor (beta chain) was sequenced in a study of cytomegalovirus exposure and HLA in healthy donors. Study-wide context: The roughly 130 validation repertoires used the same platform as the approximately 670 first-cohort repertoires (as reported by a later analysis).

Notes on the study in general: Most TCR sequences were rare, but some public TCRs occurred in many donors. Associated with cytomegalovirus, according to the listing, were 150 to 200 TCR beta chains.

Notes on this clone: Its antigen remains unidentified.

TCRdb's table, derived via immunoSEQ multiplex PCR, lists solely in-frame clones and lacks some. This table has a few hundred thousand clones, 90% appearing once. The germline CDR1 and CDR2 sequences are SGHRS and YFSETQ. This CDR3 has 15 residues. V lost 1 base and J lost 4, with 14 bases in between. The clonotype comes from a woman aged 18-29 years in good health and CMV-seronegative. The V call is TRBV5-1, the J call TRBJ1-1; D remains unclear. Sequencing input: PBMCs. In DNA form, the CDR3 reads TGCGCCAGCAGCTTGATTGGGCTTGGAGGCACTGAAGCTTTCTTT. This sequence encodes CASSLIGLGGTEAFF.